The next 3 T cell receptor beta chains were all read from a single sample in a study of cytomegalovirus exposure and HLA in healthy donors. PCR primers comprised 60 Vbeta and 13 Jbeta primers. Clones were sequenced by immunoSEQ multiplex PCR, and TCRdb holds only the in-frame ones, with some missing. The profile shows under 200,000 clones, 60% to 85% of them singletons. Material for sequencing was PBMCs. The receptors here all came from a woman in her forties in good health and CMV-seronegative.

CDR3 coding DNA: TGTGCCAGCAGTGAAGGGCAGGGGTCCACTGAAGCTTTCTTT. Amino acid sequence: CASSEGQGSTEAFF. The chain carries TRBV2 and TRBJ1-1, with D maybe TRBD1 (6 bases). The V gene's germline CDR1 is SNHLY and CDR2 FYNNEI. With 1 base removed from V and 4 bases from J, the gap between germline ends came to 10 bases. The CDR3 consists of 14 residues.

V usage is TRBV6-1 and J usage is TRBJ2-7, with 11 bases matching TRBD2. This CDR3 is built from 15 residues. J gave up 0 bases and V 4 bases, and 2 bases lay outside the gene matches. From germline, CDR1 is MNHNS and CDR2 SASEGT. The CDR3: CASSGTSGLSYEQYF. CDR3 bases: TGTGCCAGCAGTGGGACTAGCGGGCTCTCCTACGAGCAGTACTTC.

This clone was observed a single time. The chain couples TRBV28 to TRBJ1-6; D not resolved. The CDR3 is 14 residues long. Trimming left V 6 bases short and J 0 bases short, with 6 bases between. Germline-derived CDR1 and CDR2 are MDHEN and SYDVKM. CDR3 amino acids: CASRKSSYNSPLHF. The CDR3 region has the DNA TGTGCCAGCAGAAAGAGCTCCTATAATTCACCCCTCCACTTT.